This T cell receptor beta chain emerged from a study of regulatory T cells in long-lasting Graves disease. Through Arm-PCR of CDR3 regions and iRepertoire HTBI primers, TCR beta libraries were built. TCRdb itself ran the multiplex PCR reads through MiXCR, one entry per CDR3 protein. The sample consists of 450,000 to 600,000 distinct CDR3 sequences, approximately 15% of them appearing once. Whole-study results and caveats: More public clonotypes were shared by persistent patients (around 2,500) than by new patients (roughly 870). Gene preferences differed: TRBV28, TRBJ1-2, TRBJ2-5 in persistent cases.

With 4 bases clipped from V and 3 bases from J, the junction kept 8 bases outside the gene matches. CDR1 is WSHSY, CDR2 SAAADI, per germline. CDR3 size: 15 residues. Time point given: newly diagnosed GD, antithyroid drugs for less than 3 months. RNA isolated from PBMCs was used to make the TCR library. Of note for this clonotype: Its antigen is unknown.

These data are also associated with another study on T cells in Graves' hyperthyroidism and ophthalmopathy. That investigation notes: Classification by a 13 V-J model distinguished ophthalmopathy from stable hyperthyroidism. Ophthalmopathy prediction by the model preceded onset by a median about 6.3 months.

This chain links TRBV10-2 with TRBJ1-2, with 7 bases fitting TRBD1. This sequence originates from a man in his thirties or forties with Graves disease. The sequences come from peripheral blood mononuclear cells (PBMCs), collected at new diagnosis, from a patient treated with antithyroid drugs. This chain's CDR3 is CASSAGGINYYGYTF. In DNA, the CDR3 is TGCGCCAGCAGTGCAGGGGGTATAAATTACTATGGCTACACCTTC.